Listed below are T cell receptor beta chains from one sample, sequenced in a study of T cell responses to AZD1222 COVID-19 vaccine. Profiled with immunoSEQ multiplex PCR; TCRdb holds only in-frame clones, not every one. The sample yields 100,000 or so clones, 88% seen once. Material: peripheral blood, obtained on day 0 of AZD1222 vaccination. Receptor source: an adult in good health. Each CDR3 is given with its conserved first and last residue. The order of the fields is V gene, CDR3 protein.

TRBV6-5	CASSYQLAGGYEQYF
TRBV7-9	CASYDPGRNTIYF
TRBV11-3	CASSSGEFSPDTQYF
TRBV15	CATSREDRRETQYF
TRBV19	CASSMGLGARLNTEAFF
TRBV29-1	CSAGRQTPNYGYTF
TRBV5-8	CASSLRETGELFF
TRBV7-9	CASSSGGRGGTF
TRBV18	CASSPGENEKLFF
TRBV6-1	CASSEGVPGNQPQHF
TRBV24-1	CATSDWTGTYNEQFF
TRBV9	CASSVAGASGRPEQFF
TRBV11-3	CASSFASGRGETQYF
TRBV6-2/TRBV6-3	CASSYGSWAEQYF
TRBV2	CASSEVSGEYGYTF
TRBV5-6	CASSLGQVGLSGANVLTF
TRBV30	CAWSRLAGAAETQYF
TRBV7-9	CASSLLWPANEQYF
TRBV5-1	CASRVSGDGTDTQYF
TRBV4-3	CASPRVPYNYGYTF
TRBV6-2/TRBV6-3	CASSYVGQRNTEAFF
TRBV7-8	CASSTRDSPATNEQFF
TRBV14	CASSPGTGAYEQYF
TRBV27	CASSLSGQVWEKLFF
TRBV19	CASSSLGRGNYGYTF
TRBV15	CATSREGALGSPQHF
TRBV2	CASTRTGGLGNQPQHF
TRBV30	CAWSVVGSEAFF
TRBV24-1	CATSDGSLRGTQYF
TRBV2	CASRPIAGAPYNEQFF
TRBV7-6	CASSLELDRFNEQFF
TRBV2	CASSYTDRGSGYTF
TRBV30	CAWRQGANEQYF
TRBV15	CATSRALAEEQFF
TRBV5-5	CASTRTGTEAFF
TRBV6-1	CASSERDPLYEQYF
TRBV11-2	CASSLSPGLAVKTQYF
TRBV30	CACDVVYNEQFF
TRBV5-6	CASSPMRTVGTEAFF
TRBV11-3	CASSNNQQHGGQGNTEAFF
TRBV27	CASSQFLGRNTEAFF
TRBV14	CASSQQKMNTEAFF
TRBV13	CASSRDRRNTEAFF